This T cell receptor (beta chain) was identified during a study of T cells in Graves' hyperthyroidism and ophthalmopathy. The TCR beta CDR3 regions underwent amplification using RNA transcripts as the source. HTBI primers were used for first-round RT-PCR of the TCR CDR3. From the multiplex PCR reads, TCRdb called clonotypes with MiXCR, one entry per CDR3 protein. The data contain over 250,000 distinct CDR3 sequences, less than 30% of them singletons. Per germline, CDR1 MDHEN and CDR2 SYDVKM. The CDR3 sequence is 13 residues long. The chain employs TRBV28 and TRBJ2-2; maybe TRBD2 (6 bases). This receptor was obtained from a man aged 35-49 years with Graves' hyperthyroidism that later progressed to Graves' ophthalmopathy. The sample was blood. The CDR3 sequence: CGGERRNTGELFF. The CDR3 DNA follows: TGTGGGGGGGAACGGAGGAACACCGGGGAGCTGTTTTTT.